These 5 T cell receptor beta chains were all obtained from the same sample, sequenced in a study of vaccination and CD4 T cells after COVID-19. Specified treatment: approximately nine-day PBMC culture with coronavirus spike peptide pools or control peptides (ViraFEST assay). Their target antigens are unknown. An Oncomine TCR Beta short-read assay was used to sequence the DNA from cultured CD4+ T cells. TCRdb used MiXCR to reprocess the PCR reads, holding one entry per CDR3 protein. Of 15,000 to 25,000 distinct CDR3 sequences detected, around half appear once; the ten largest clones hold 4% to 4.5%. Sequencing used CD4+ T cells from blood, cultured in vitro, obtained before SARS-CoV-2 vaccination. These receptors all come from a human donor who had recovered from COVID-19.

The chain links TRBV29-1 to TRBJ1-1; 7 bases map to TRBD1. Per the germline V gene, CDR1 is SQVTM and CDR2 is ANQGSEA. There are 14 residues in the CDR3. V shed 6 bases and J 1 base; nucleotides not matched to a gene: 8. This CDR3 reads CSVQQGPWNTEAFF. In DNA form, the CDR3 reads TGCAGCGTACAACAGGGGCCGTGGAACACTGAAGCTTTCTTT.

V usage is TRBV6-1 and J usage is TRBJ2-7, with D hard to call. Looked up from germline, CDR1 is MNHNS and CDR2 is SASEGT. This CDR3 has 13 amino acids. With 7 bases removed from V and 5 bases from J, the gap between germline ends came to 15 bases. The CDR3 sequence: CASTPPGRNEQYF. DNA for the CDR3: TGTGCCAGCACTCCCCCGGGCCGAAACGAGCAGTACTTC.

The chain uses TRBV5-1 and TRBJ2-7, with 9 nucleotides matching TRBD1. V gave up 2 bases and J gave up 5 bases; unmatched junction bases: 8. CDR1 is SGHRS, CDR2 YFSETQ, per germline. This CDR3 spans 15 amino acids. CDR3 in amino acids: CASSLSTGGVHEQYF. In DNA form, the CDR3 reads TGCGCCAGCAGCTTAAGCACAGGGGGCGTTCACGAGCAGTACTTC.

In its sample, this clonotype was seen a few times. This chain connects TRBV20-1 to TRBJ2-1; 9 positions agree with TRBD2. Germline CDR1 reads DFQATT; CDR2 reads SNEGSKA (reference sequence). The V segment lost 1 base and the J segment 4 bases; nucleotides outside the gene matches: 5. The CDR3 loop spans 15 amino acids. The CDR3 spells CSARATSGIYNEQFF. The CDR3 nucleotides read TGCAGTGCTAGAGCGACTAGCGGAATATACAATGAGCAGTTCTTC.

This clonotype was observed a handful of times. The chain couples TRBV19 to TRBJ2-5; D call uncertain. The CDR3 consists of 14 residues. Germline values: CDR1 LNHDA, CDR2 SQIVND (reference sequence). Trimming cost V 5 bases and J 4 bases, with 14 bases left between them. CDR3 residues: CASSPRWGLETQYF. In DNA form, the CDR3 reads TGTGCCAGTAGTCCGAGATGGGGTCTAGAGACCCAGTACTTC.